These T cell receptor beta chains were read from a single sample in a study of blood T cell repertoires in COVID-19. Clones were sequenced by immunoSEQ multiplex PCR, and TCRdb holds only the in-frame ones, with some missing. The sample lists hundreds of thousands of clones, about 86% occurring once. Sample: peripheral blood. The receptor set was obtained from a man at least 80 years old with acute or convalescent COVID-19. The CDR3 runs from the conserved cysteine through the conserved F or W. The order of the fields is D gene, V gene, CDR3 length, J gene, CDR3 DNA, CDR3 protein. A D gene is named only where the DNA matches it firmly.

d_gene: -
v_gene: TRBV6-4
len: 14
j_gene: TRBJ1-2
CDR3nt: TGTGCCAGCAGTGCCCGACAGGTTAACTATGGCTACACCTTC
CDR3aa: CASSARQVNYGYTF

d_gene: TRBD2
v_gene: TRBV18
len: 13
j_gene: TRBJ2-1
CDR3nt: TGTGCCAGCTCAGGGGGGGTTAACAATGAGCAGTTCTTC
CDR3aa: CASSGGVNNEQFF

d_gene: TRBD2
v_gene: TRBV29-1
len: 16
j_gene: TRBJ2-5
CDR3nt: TGCAGCGTTGAATTGGGACTAGCGGGGGGGAGAGAGACCCAGTACTTC
CDR3aa: CSVELGLAGGRETQYF

d_gene: -
v_gene: TRBV5-1
len: 12
j_gene: TRBJ1-2
CDR3nt: TGCGCCAGCAGCTTGGCCCCATATGGCTACACCTTC
CDR3aa: CASSLAPYGYTF

d_gene: TRBD2
v_gene: TRBV6-5
len: 14
j_gene: TRBJ2-7
CDR3nt: TGTGCCAGCTCCAGCGGGGGCAGCTCCTACGAGCAGTACTTC
CDR3aa: CASSSGGSSYEQYF

d_gene: TRBD1
v_gene: TRBV19
len: 16
j_gene: TRBJ1-5
CDR3nt: TGTGCCAGTAGATCTCCCGGGACAGGGGGGAATCAGCCCCAGCATTTT
CDR3aa: CASRSPGTGGNQPQHF

d_gene: -
v_gene: TRBV2
len: 14
j_gene: TRBJ2-6
CDR3nt: TGTGCCAGCATCGTCGGTCTCAGGGCCAACGTCCTGACTTTC
CDR3aa: CASIVGLRANVLTF

d_gene: TRBD2
v_gene: TRBV7-2
len: 14
j_gene: TRBJ2-3
CDR3nt: TGTGCCAGCAAATCACTAGCGGGAACAGATACGCAGTATTTT
CDR3aa: CASKSLAGTDTQYF

d_gene: TRBD1
v_gene: TRBV19
len: 14
j_gene: TRBJ2-7
CDR3nt: TGTGCCAGTAGTTTCCGGGACAGCTATTACGAGCAGTACTTC
CDR3aa: CASSFRDSYYEQYF

d_gene: -
v_gene: TRBV9
len: 15
j_gene: TRBJ1-2
CDR3nt: TGTGCCAGCAGCGTAGAATATCCAGGGGACTATGGCTACACCTTC
CDR3aa: CASSVEYPGDYGYTF

d_gene: TRBD1
v_gene: TRBV3-1/TRBV3-2
len: 18
j_gene: TRBJ2-2
CDR3nt: TGTGCCAGCAGGGGGATGTGGGGACAGGGCACGAACACCGGGGAGCTGTTTTTT
CDR3aa: CASRGMWGQGTNTGELFF

d_gene: -
v_gene: TRBV3-1/TRBV3-2
len: 16
j_gene: TRBJ2-1
CDR3nt: TGTGCCAGCAGCCAAGAGGTTCTACTGCCCACCAATGAGCAGTTCTTC
CDR3aa: CASSQEVLLPTNEQFF